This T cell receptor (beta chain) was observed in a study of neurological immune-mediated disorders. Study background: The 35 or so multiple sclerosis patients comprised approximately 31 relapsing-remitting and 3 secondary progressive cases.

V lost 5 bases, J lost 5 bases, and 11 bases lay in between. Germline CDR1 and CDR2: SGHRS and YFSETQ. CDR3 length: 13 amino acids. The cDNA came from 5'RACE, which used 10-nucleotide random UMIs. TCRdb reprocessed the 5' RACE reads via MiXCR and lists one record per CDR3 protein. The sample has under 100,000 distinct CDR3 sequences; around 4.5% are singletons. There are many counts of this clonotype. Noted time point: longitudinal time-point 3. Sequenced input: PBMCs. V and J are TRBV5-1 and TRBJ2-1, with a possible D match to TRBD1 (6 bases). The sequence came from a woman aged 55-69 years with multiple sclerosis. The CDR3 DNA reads TGCGCCAGCAGGCAGGGACACAACAATGAGCAGTTCTTC. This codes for CASRQGHNNEQFF.